Following are 14 T cell receptor beta chains from one sample sequenced in a study of radiation and T cells in renal cell carcinoma. Sequenced by immunoSEQ multiplex PCR; TCRdb stores in-frame clones only, minus some. The data hold about 150,000 clones, with roughly 90% observed a single time. Time point specified: blood 2 weeks post-SBRT. Regarding treatment: 15 Gy SBRT to primary tumor, nephrectomy 4 weeks later. The sequencing used blood, collected from a patient whose treatment included radiotherapy and nephrectomy. Receptors were obtained from a woman between 45 and 60 years old with renal cell carcinoma.

The table lists this clone with many counts. This chain joins TRBV5-4 and TRBJ2-1; possibly TRBD2 for D (6 bases). Per germline, CDR1 SGHNT and CDR2 YYREEE (reference sequence). CDR3 length equals 15 residues. Trimming removed 4 bases from V and 8 bases from J, with 19 bases in between. CDR3 nucleotides: TGTGCCAGCAGCCCTCCCCGGGGGTCAATCTATGAGCAGTTCTTC. Its protein product is CASSPPRGSIYEQFF. The variable domain in full, with the rest retrieved from reference TRBV5-4 and TRBJ2-1, is ETGVTQSPTHLIKTRGQQVTLRCSSQSGHNTVSWYQQALGQGPQFIFQYYREEENGRGNFPPRFSGLQFPNYSSELNVNALELDDSALYLCASSPPRGSIYEQFFGPGTRLTVL.

The chain employs TRBV6-1 and TRBJ1-4; 9 nucleotides match TRBD1. This CDR3 has 15 residues. Trimming cost V 1 base and J 8 bases; bases outside gene matches: 5. Germline CDR1 reads MNHNS; CDR2 reads SASEGT. CDR3: CASSEGTGVGEKLFF. The CDR3, as DNA: TGTGCCAGCAGTGAAGGGACAGGGGTTGGGGAAAAACTGTTTTTT.

CDR3 protein: CASSLQDNEQFF. CDR3 DNA: TGCGCCAGCAGCCTCCAAGACAATGAGCAGTTCTTC. V usage is TRBV5-1 and J usage is TRBJ2-1; D is uncertain. This CDR3 contains 12 residues. In germline, CDR1 is SGHRS, CDR2 YFSETQ. Trimming stripped 4 bases from V and 5 bases from J, with 7 bases between.

The V gene is TRBV2, the J gene TRBJ1-1; TRBD1 matches at 9 bases. CDR3 length equals 14 residues. The J segment lost 2 bases and the V segment lost 6 bases, leaving 4 bases of the junction unmatched. Germline CDR1 is SNHLY and CDR2 is FYNNEI. The CDR3 reads CASREQGANTEAFF. The DNA of the CDR3 is TGTGCCAGCAGGGAACAGGGGGCTAACACTGAAGCTTTCTTT.

V is TRBV5-1 and J is TRBJ1-6; D not certain. This CDR3 spans 15 amino acids. V lost 3 bases to trimming and J lost 6 bases, with 13 bases between them. Germline CDR1 SGHRS, CDR2 YFSETQ. CDR3 protein: CASSSMPDGNSPLHF. The CDR3 bases are TGCGCCAGCAGCTCAATGCCTGACGGTAATTCACCCCTCCACTTT.

This sequence joins TRBV11-3 and TRBJ2-3; 9 nucleotides match TRBD2. CDR1 is SGHNT and CDR2 is YENEEA in the germline V gene. Trimming took 2 bases from V and 4 from J; bases not matched to a gene: 1. The CDR3 runs 14 residues. For the CDR3, the DNA is TGTGCCAGCAGCTTACTAGCGGGGTCAGATACGCAGTATTTT. Protein product: CASSLLAGSDTQYF.

This clone was observed a few times. This chain joins TRBV2 and TRBJ2-2; 10 bases match TRBD1. Germline CDR1 SNHLY, CDR2 FYNNEI. The CDR3 is 15 residues long. V lost 4 bases to trimming and J lost 4 bases; unmatched junction nucleotides: 3. The CDR3 sequence: CASSAGTGVTGELFF. CDR3 DNA sequence: TGTGCCAGCAGTGCCGGGACAGGGGTCACCGGGGAGCTGTTTTTT.

This clone was seen a few times. The chain recombines TRBV6-5 with TRBJ1-5, with D hard to call. In germline, CDR1 is MNHEY, CDR2 SVGAGI. The CDR3 consists of 16 residues. Between the trimmed V and J ends, which lost 3 bases and 0 bases, there was a span of 12 bases. This chain's CDR3 is CASSYTPGLSNQPQHF. The CDR3 nucleotides read TGTGCCAGCAGTTATACTCCAGGCCTTAGCAATCAGCCCCAGCATTTT.

The chain has TRBV25-1 and TRBJ1-1, with D uncertain. The germline V and J ends were trimmed by 3 bases and 1 base, with 9 bases remaining between them. CDR1 is MGHDK, CDR2 SYGVNS, per germline. This CDR3 has 14 residues. The CDR3 DNA reads TGTGCCAGCAGTGAGATCGCGGGGAACACTGAAGCTTTCTTT. The encoded protein is CASSEIAGNTEAFF. Filled out from reference TRBV25-1 and TRBJ1-1, the complete variable domain reads EADIYQTPRYLVIGTGKKITLECSQTMGHDKMYWYQQDPGMELHLIHYSYGVNSTEKGDLSSESTVSRIRTEHFPLTLESARPSHTSQYLCASSEIAGNTEAFFGQGTRLTVV.

The rearrangement links TRBV9 to TRBJ1-6, with no clear D. This CDR3 spans 15 amino acids. The V end was cut by 3 bases, the J end by 6 bases, with 13 bases between. Germline V gives CDR1 SGDLS, CDR2 YYNGEE. The CDR3 reads CASSGTSGGNSPLHF. In DNA form, the CDR3 reads TGTGCCAGCAGCGGGACCTCGGGAGGTAATTCACCCCTCCACTTT.

This chain links TRBV9 with TRBJ2-7; tentative D call: TRBD1 (5 bases). Trimming left V 0 bases short and J 6 bases short, with 13 bases between. The CDR3 is made up of 14 amino acids. CDR1 is SGDLS, CDR2 YYNGEE, per germline. The CDR3 is CASSVEVGVAEQYF. The CDR3, as DNA: TGTGCCAGCAGCGTAGAGGTAGGGGTTGCCGAGCAGTACTTC.

The chain couples TRBV6-4 to TRBJ2-6, with D possibly being TRBD1 or TRBD2 (6 bases each). With 6 bases removed from V and 0 bases from J, the gap between germline ends came to 15 bases. The CDR3 has 17 residues. Germline CDR1 and CDR2: MRHNA and SNTAGT. The CDR3 reads CASSVGGSLSGANVLTF. CDR3 bases: TGTGCCAGCAGCGTAGGGGGGAGCCTCTCTGGGGCCAACGTCCTGACTTTC.

This chain joins TRBV7-9 and TRBJ2-5; D might be TRBD2 (7 bases). Between the trimmed V and J ends, which lost 8 bases and 4 bases, there was a span of 14 bases. The CDR3 runs to 13 residues. CDR1 is SEHNR, CDR2 FQNEAQ, per germline (reference sequence). The CDR3 nucleotides are TGTGCCAGCCTGCGGGGGCCGGGAGAGACCCAGTACTTC. Translating it yields CASLRGPGETQYF. The complete variable domain, with remaining parts taken from reference TRBV7-9 and TRBJ2-5, reads DTGVSQNPRHKITKRGQNVTFRCDPISEHNRLYWYRQTLGQGPEFLTYFQNEAQLEKSRLLSDRFSAERPKGSFSTLEIQRTEQGDSAMYLCASLRGPGETQYFGPGTRLLVL.

J is TRBJ1-2 and V is TRBV19; no definite D call. Germline assignment: CDR1 LNHDA and CDR2 SQIVND (reference sequence). The CDR3 covers 14 residues. V was clipped by 2 bases and J by 4 bases, with 11 bases between them. The CDR3 DNA reads as TGTGCCAGTAGTATATCCCGGGCCCTCTATGGCTACACCTTC. This codes for CASSISRALYGYTF.